Described below is a single T cell receptor (beta chain) sequence and its context. Its target antigen remains unknown. There are no base qualities to consult, and no much larger clone falls within one base. The record originates from a study of CD8+ T cells in alopecia areata (dated by TCRdb to 2016 to 2019). Notes on the research overall: The treated patients, all with moderate-to-severe alopecia areata, were enrolled in an open-label pilot trial of oral tofacitinib given at 5 to 10 mg twice daily. Patients received tofacitinib for 6 to 18 months and were then followed off drug for 6 months to check for delayed response and recurrence. The SALT score, which quantifies the percentage of affected scalp surface area, was used to measure disease severity in treated patients. To study T cell clonal expansion in alopecia areata, the researchers applied high-throughput TCRbeta sequencing to both the C3H/HeJ mouse model and human patients. In humans, TCRbeta sequencing was performed on scalp tissue and on sorted CD4+ and CD8+ peripheral blood T cells from healthy controls and from patients with patchy or totalis/universalis alopecia areata. Patients on tofacitinib were biopsied at baseline and after 4 and 24 weeks of treatment, and several of the patients also had a later scalp biopsy. Scalp clonality was compared among normal scalp (n=4), patchy alopecia areata scalp (n=8), and alopecia totalis/universalis scalp (n=8). RNA was extracted with the PAXgene miRNA kit for fixed scalp, the miRNeasy kit for PBMCs, and the RNeasy kit for mouse skin. Amplification of TCRbeta CDR3 regions was done by immunoSEQ multiplex PCR using 35 Vbeta forward primers and 13 Jbeta reverse primers. What the study reported, not specific to this receptor: TCR sequences shared between patients were less clear than in mice, possibly partly because of HLA diversity in the patient population. Lesional scalp, especially in alopecia totalis/universalis, showed higher clonality and more expanded CD8+ clones than normal scalp, suggesting antigenic drive. During tofacitinib treatment, many expanded lesional clones stuck around in both scalp and blood, and this persistence may partly explain why relapse happens after treatment is stopped. Scalp TCR repertoire analysis is complicated because resident alphabeta T cells in normal human skin are also sequenced, whereas mouse skin is dominated by gammadelta T cells. Because the treated cohort was small and had only one nonresponder, larger studies are needed to examine links between baseline CD8+ expansion and response. Tofacitinib significantly lowered scalp clonality and the number of expanded CD8+ clones among the top 100 scalp clones.

The time point label on this specimen signifies: 4 weeks on oral tofacitinib. Reading the label with the study, this specimen's treatment or condition is: oral pan-JAK inhibitor, 5-10 mg twice daily. Lesional scalp punch biopsies and peripheral blood were obtained from alopecia areata patients. PBMCs were isolated by density centrifugation and stained for CD3, CD4 and CD8, after which CD4+ and CD8+ T cells were sorted on a FACSAria. Library preparation employed the immunoSEQ multiplex PCR assay. To provide template for TCR sequencing, every sample had RNA extracted and reverse transcribed into cDNA. First-strand cDNA was synthesized using SuperScript III with a 2:1 mix of oligo-dT and random hexamers. A synthetic immune receptor repertoire was used to measure amplification bias, and any remaining bias was corrected computationally. Regarding the original processing steps: Raw reads were preprocessed to remove errors, and CDR3 was defined according to IMGT conventions as the region from the conserved cysteine to phenylalanine. Clonality was computed as 1 minus the Shannon entropy, with the entropy normalized by log2 of the number of productive unique TCRs. CD4 or CD8 identity of scalp clones was inferred by cross-referencing scalp TCRbeta sequences with sorted blood CD4 and CD8 repertoires. Here the immuneACCESS table is served through TCRdb, limited to in-frame sequences with V and J called. Missing clones are a known gap in these copies; in checked studies unresolved V genes cover under half, and the rest lacks a known reason. V and J calls and clone size are given by that table; D and trimming were obtained from the DNA. For this sample the table gives approximately 200,000 clones, of which 50% to 60% were detected only once. Over 3% of the sample is taken by the ten largest.

Trimmed from V: 3 bases; trimmed from J: 1 base; junction bases lacking a gene match: 9. Looking up the germline V gene yields CDR1 MGHRA and CDR2 YSYEKL. From the cysteine up to the phenylalanine, the CDR3 has a length of 16 residues. The retained sequence is limited to the CDR3, 48 bases, with the frame set at the first base. The starting material was CD4+ T cells sorted from blood, obtained at week 4, from a patient treated with tofacitinib. The TCR originated in a human donor with alopecia areata. The rearranged segments are TRBV4-1 and TRBJ2-7; 7 bases in the middle match TRBD1. The CDR3 region has the sequence CASSHQGRTGSYEQYF. Here is the DNA: TGCGCCAGCAGCCACCAAGGGCGGACAGGATCCTACGAGCAGTACTTC.